This TCR beta chain was sequenced in a study of siplizumab effects on memory and regulatory T cells. Points from the study as a whole: Naive T cells were seemingly more diverse than memory cells, and major contributions to the alloresponse seemed to be made by them.

TCRdb's copy holds only in-frame clones and misses some; the assay was immunoSEQ multiplex PCR. The repertoire has 50,000 to 75,000 clones, 95% to 98% of them found once; the top ten carry about 0.1%. As to this clone: As yet, its antigen is unknown.

The germline CDR1 and CDR2 sequences are MDHEN and SYDVKM. This CDR3 spans 12 amino acids. The germline V and J ends were trimmed by 3 bases and 5 bases, with 7 bases remaining between them. This clonotype was obtained from a human donor in good health. The sample comprised naive CD8+ T cells sorted from blood. The chain has TRBV28 and TRBJ1-1; D is perhaps TRBD1 (5 bases). CDR3 nucleotide sequence: TGTGCCAGCAGTTTCCCAGGGACTGAAGCTTTCTTT. It is translated as CASSFPGTEAFF.